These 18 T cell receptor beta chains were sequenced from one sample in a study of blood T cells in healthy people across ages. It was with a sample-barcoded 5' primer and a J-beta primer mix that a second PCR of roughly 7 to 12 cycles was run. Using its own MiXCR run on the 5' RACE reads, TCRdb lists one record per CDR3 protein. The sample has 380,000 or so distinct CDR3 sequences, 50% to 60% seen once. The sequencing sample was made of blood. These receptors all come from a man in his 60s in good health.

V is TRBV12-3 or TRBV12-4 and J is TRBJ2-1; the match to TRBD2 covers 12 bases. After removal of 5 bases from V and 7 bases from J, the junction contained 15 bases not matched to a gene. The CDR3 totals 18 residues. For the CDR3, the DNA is TGTGCCAGCAGTAAAAGGGTGCGACTAGCGGGAGTAACGAATGAGCAGTTCTTC. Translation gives CASSKRVRLAGVTNEQFF.

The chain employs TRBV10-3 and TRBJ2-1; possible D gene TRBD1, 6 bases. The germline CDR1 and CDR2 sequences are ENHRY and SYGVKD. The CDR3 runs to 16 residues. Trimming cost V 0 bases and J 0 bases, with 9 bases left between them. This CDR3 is CAISESGGSSYNEQFF. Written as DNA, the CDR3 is TGTGCCATCAGTGAGTCAGGGGGAAGCTCCTACAATGAGCAGTTCTTC.

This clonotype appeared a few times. For the CDR3, the DNA is TGTGCCAGCAGCCCCGGGAGGGGTGCGGTGTCTGGGGCCAACGTCCTGACTTTC. Protein: CASSPGRGAVSGANVLTF. The chain combines TRBV7-6 with TRBJ2-6, with TRBD2 matching over 8 bases. The ends lost 5 bases at V and 1 base at J; junction bases unmatched: 10. The CDR3 sequence is 18 residues long. Germline CDR1 is SGHVS and CDR2 is FNYEAQ.

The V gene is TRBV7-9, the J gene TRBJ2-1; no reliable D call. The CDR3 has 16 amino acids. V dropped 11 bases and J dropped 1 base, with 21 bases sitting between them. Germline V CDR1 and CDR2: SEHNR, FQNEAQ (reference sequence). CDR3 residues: CAGGLARRLSYNEQFF. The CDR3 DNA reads TGTGCCGGCGGCTTAGCTAGGCGACTTTCCTACAATGAGCAGTTCTTC.

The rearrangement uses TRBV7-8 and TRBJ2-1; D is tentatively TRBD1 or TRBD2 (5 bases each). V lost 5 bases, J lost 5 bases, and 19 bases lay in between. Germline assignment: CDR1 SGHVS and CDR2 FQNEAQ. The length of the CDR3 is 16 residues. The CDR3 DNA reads TGTGCCAGCAGCACCGAAGGGGCGTTCGGGGACAATGAGCAGTTCTTC. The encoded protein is CASSTEGAFGDNEQFF.

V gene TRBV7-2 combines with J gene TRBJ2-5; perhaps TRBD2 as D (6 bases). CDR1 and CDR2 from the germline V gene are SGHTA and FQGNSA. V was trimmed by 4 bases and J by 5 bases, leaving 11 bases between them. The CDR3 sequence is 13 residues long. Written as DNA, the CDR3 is TGTGCCAGCAGCTCTCATGCGGGGGAGACCCAGTACTTC. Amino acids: CASSSHAGETQYF.

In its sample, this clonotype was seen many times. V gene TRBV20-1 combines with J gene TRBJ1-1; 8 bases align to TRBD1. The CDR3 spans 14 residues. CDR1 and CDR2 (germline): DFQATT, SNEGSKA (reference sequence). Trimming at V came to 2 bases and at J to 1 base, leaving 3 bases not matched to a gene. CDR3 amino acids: CSARHGQGNTEAFF. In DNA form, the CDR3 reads TGCAGTGCTAGACATGGACAGGGGAACACTGAAGCTTTCTTT.

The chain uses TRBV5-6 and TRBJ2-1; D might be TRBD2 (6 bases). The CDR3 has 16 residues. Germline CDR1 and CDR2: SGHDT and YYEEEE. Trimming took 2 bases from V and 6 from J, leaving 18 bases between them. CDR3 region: CASSFVASGGGNEQFF. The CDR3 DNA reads TGTGCCAGCAGCTTTGTAGCAAGTGGGGGAGGCAATGAGCAGTTCTTC.

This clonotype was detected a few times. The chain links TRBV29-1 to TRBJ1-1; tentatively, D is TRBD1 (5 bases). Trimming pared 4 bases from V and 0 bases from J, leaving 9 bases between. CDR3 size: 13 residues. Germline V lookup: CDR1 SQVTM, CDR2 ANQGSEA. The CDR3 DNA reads TGCAGCGTTGTGCAGGGTGTGAACACTGAAGCTTTCTTT. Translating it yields CSVVQGVNTEAFF.

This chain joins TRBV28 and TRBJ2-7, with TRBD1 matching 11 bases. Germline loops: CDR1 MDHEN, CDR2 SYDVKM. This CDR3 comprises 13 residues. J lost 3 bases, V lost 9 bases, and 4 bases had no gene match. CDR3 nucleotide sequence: TGTGCCAGTGAGGGGACAGGGGGCTACGAGCAGTACTTC. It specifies CASEGTGGYEQYF.

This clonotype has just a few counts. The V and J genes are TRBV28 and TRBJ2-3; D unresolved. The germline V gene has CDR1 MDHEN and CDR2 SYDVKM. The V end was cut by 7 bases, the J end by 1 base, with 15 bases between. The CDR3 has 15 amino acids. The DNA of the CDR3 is TGTGCCAGCAACCACGGGCTAGGTGGCACAGATACGCAGTATTTT. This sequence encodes CASNHGLGGTDTQYF.

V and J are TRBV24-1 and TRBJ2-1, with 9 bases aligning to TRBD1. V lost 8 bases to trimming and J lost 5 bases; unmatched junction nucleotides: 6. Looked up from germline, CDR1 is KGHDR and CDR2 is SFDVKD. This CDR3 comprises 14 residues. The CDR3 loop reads CATNPGQGNNEQFF. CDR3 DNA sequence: TGTGCCACCAACCCGGGACAGGGCAACAATGAGCAGTTCTTC.

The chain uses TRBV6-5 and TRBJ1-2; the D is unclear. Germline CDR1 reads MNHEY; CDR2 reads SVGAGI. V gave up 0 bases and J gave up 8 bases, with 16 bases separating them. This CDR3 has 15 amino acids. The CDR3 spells CASSYSLNQQRGYTF. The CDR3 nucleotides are TGTGCCAGCAGTTACTCGCTGAATCAACAGCGAGGCTACACCTTC.

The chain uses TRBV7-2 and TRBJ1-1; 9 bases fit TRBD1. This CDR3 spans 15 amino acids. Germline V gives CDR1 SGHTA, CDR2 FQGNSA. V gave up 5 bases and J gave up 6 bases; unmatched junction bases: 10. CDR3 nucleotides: TGTGCCAGCAGCCCGAACAGGGGGCGTATGGCTGAAGCTTTCTTT. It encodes CASSPNRGRMAEAFF.

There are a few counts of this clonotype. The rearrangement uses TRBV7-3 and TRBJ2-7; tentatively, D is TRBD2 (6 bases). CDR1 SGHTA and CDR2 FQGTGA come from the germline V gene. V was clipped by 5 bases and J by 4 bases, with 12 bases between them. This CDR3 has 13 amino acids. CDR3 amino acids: CASSVGSGYEQYF. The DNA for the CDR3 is TGTGCCAGCAGCGTCGGGAGTGGGTACGAGCAGTACTTC.

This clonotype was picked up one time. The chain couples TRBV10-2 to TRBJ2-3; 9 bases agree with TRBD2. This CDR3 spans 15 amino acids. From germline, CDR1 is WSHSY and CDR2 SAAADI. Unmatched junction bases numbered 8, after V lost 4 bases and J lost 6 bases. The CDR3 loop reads CASSAMRGGRDTQYF. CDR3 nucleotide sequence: TGCGCCAGCAGTGCTATGCGGGGGGGCCGGGATACGCAGTATTTT.

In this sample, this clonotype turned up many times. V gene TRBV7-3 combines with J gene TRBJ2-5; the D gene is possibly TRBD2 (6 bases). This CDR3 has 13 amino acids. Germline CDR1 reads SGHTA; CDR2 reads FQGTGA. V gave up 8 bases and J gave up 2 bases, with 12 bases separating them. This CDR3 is CASSRGSQETQYF. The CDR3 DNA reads TGTGCCAGCTCACGGGGGAGTCAAGAGACCCAGTACTTC.

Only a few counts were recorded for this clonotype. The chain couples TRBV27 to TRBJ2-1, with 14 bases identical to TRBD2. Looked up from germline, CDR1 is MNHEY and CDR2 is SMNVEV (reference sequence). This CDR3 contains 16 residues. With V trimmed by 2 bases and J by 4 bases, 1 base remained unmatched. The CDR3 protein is CASSLGTSGGYNEQFF. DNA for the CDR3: TGTGCCAGCAGTTTAGGGACTAGCGGGGGATACAATGAGCAGTTCTTC.